This passage covers 29 T cell receptor beta chains from one sample sequenced in a study of blood T cell repertoires in COVID-19. Assay: immunoSEQ multiplex PCR; the TCRdb copy retains only in-frame clones and omits some. The table shows around 230,000 clones, with 82% occurring only once. The sample consisted of peripheral blood. These receptor sequences come from a woman in her fifties or sixties with active or convalescent COVID-19.

This clone came up a few times. The rearrangement uses TRBV6-5 and TRBJ1-2; 10 positions agree with TRBD1. The CDR3 extends over 15 amino acids. With 6 bases clipped from V and 5 bases from J, the junction kept 9 bases outside the gene matches. Germline CDR1 and CDR2: MNHEY and SVGAGI. Written as DNA, the CDR3 is TGTGCCAGCAGCCTCCGGGACAGGGGATATTATGGCTACACCTTC. It specifies CASSLRDRGYYGYTF.

V gene TRBV5-1 combines with J gene TRBJ1-6; D remains ambiguous. CDR3 length equals 15 residues. The V and J ends lost 0 bases and 7 bases respectively, with 11 bases between them. Per the germline V gene, CDR1 is SGHRS and CDR2 is YFSETQ. CDR3 in amino acids: CASSLGNGKNSPLHF. For the CDR3, the DNA is TGCGCCAGCAGCTTGGGGAACGGGAAGAATTCACCCCTCCACTTT.

This sequence joins TRBV9 and TRBJ1-1; no firm D call. Trimming left V 7 bases short and J 1 base short, with 11 bases between. In germline, CDR1 is SGDLS, CDR2 YYNGEE. The CDR3 has 13 residues. This chain's CDR3 is CASSRAGNTEAFF. As DNA, the CDR3 is TGTGCCAGCTCCCGAGCAGGGAACACTGAAGCTTTCTTT.

This chain links TRBV24-1 with TRBJ2-2; D may be TRBD1 (6 bases). The CDR3 totals 17 residues. V shed 4 bases and J shed 7 bases, with 21 bases lying between them. Germline-derived CDR1 and CDR2 are KGHDR and SFDVKD. CDR3 coding DNA: TGTGCCACCAGTGACCACGACAGTTTTGGGGGCAGCGGGGAGCTGTTTTTT. Translated: CATSDHDSFGGSGELFF.

This chain joins TRBV10-2 and TRBJ1-5; D gene ambiguous. CDR1 and CDR2 (germline): WSHSY, SAAADI. The ends were cut back, 2 bases at V and 3 bases at J, with 8 bases in the middle. The CDR3 consists of 14 residues. The CDR3 spells CASSENGDNQPQHF. Written as DNA, the CDR3 is TGCGCCAGCAGTGAGAACGGGGACAATCAGCCCCAGCATTTT.

This clone was recorded a few times. Other DNA sequences in this specimen translate into the identical CDR3. V gene TRBV5-1 combines with J gene TRBJ2-5; 12 nucleotides match TRBD2. The CDR3 is 16 amino acids. CDR1 and CDR2 (germline): SGHRS, YFSETQ. V lost 2 bases to trimming and J lost 2 bases; unmatched junction nucleotides: 4. CDR3 sequence: CASSFSGTSGQETQYF. The CDR3 region has the DNA TGCGCCAGCAGCTTTTCCGGGACTAGCGGGCAAGAGACCCAGTACTTC.

The chain recombines TRBV15 with TRBJ2-7; 10 bases match TRBD2. CDR1 is LNHNV, CDR2 YYDKDF, per germline (reference sequence). The CDR3 runs 17 residues. The V segment lost 1 base and the J segment 6 bases; nucleotides outside the gene matches: 12. This chain's CDR3 is CATSRGYSGGIVSEQYF. Written as DNA, the CDR3 is TGTGCCACCAGCAGAGGATATAGCGGGGGGATCGTCTCCGAGCAGTACTTC.

The CDR3, as DNA: TGTGCCAGCAGCACGGACAGGGAAAGCGGGGTTAGAGAGCAGTACTTC. The encoded protein is CASSTDRESGVREQYF. This chain connects TRBV21-1 to TRBJ2-7; the D segment call TRBD1 is taken from the table without a DNA check. TRBV21-1 is classified as a pseudogene. CDR3 size: 16 residues.

This clone was seen only once. The chain has TRBV6-2 or TRBV6-3 and TRBJ1-1; 10 positions agree with TRBD1. V trimming: 2 bases; J trimming: 9 bases; junction bases outside the gene matches: 3. Germline V gene sequence: CDR1 MNHEY, CDR2 SVGEGT. CDR3 length equals 13 residues. The CDR3 here is CASSYPGQGKAFF. The CDR3 DNA reads as TGTGCCAGCAGTTACCCGGGACAGGGGAAAGCTTTCTTT.

The genes are TRBV19 and TRBJ1-1, with 8 bases fitting TRBD1. The trim removed 1 base at V and 0 bases at J, leaving 4 bases unmatched. From germline, CDR1 is LNHDA and CDR2 SQIVND (reference sequence). CDR3 length: 16 amino acids. This CDR3 is CASSIGRQGMNTEAFF. CDR3 bases: TGTGCCAGTAGTATAGGCCGACAGGGGATGAACACTGAAGCTTTCTTT.

The CDR3 nucleotides are TGTGCCAGCAGCTTCGGACAGGTCTCCTATGGCTACACCTTC. Encoded protein: CASSFGQVSYGYTF. The chain carries TRBV7-2 and TRBJ1-2, with 7 bases that match TRBD1. The junction had 5 bases not matched to a gene; V was cut back by 3 bases and J by 4 bases. The CDR3 contains 14 residues. Germline CDR1 reads SGHTA; CDR2 reads FQGNSA.

The V gene is TRBV14, the J gene TRBJ1-1; the D is unclear. The CDR3 spans 17 residues. Germline-derived CDR1 and CDR2 are SGHDN and FVKESK. Trimming shortened V by 3 bases and J by 1 base, and 18 bases separated the two germline ends. The CDR3 region has the DNA TGTGCCAGCAGCCACCGCACACGGGGTTCGGCGAACACTGAAGCTTTCTTT. The encoded protein is CASSHRTRGSANTEAFF.

The chain couples TRBV9 to TRBJ2-7; 9 positions match TRBD2. CDR1 and CDR2 from the germline V gene are SGDLS and YYNGEE. CDR3 length equals 14 residues. The V segment lost 3 bases and the J segment 2 bases; nucleotides outside the gene matches: 3. The CDR3 loop reads CASSGRGGPYEQYF. The CDR3 DNA sequence: TGTGCCAGCAGCGGGCGGGGGGGCCCCTACGAGCAGTACTTC. Variable domain in full (rest from reference TRBV9 and TRBJ2-7): DSGVTQTPKHLITATGQRVTLRCSPRSGDLSVYWYQQSLDQGLQFLIQYYNGEERAKGNILERFSAQQFPDLHSELNLSSLELGDSALYFCASSGRGGPYEQYFGPGTRLTVT.

V gene TRBV15 combines with J gene TRBJ2-1; TRBD2 matches 7 bases. The CDR3 has 15 amino acids. J was trimmed by 3 bases and V by 2 bases; bases with no gene match: 4. Germline values: CDR1 LNHNV, CDR2 YYDKDF (reference sequence). CDR3 residues: CATSRSGVYYNEQFF. The DNA of the CDR3 is TGTGCCACCAGCAGAAGCGGGGTCTACTACAATGAGCAGTTCTTC.

The rearrangement uses TRBV10-3 and TRBJ1-5; TRBD1 matches 7 bases. CDR1 and CDR2 (germline): ENHRY, SYGVKD. The CDR3 loop spans 12 amino acids. V lost 6 bases and J lost 9; bases outside the gene matches: 5. The CDR3: CAIRTGEGPQHF. Written as DNA, the CDR3 is TGTGCCATCAGAACAGGGGAAGGGCCCCAGCATTTT.

The rearrangement links TRBV6-2 or TRBV6-3 to TRBJ2-1; the match to TRBD2 covers 10 bases. Germline loops: CDR1 MNHEY, CDR2 SVGEGT. The CDR3 is 15 residues long. Unmatched junction bases numbered 6, after V lost 6 bases and J lost 4 bases. The CDR3 loop reads CASSLAGATYNEQFF. In nucleotides, the CDR3 is TGTGCCAGCAGCCTAGCGGGGGCTACGTACAATGAGCAGTTCTTC.

V usage is TRBV5-5 and J usage is TRBJ2-1; TRBD2 aligns across 7 bases. Germline values: CDR1 SGHKS, CDR2 YYEKEE (reference sequence). CDR3 length equals 14 residues. Trimming cost V 5 bases and J 6 bases; bases outside gene matches: 8. CDR3: CASRLTGTINEQFF. DNA for the CDR3: TGTGCCAGCAGGTTAACCGGGACTATCAATGAGCAGTTCTTC.

This clone was recorded a few times. This chain uses TRBV18 with TRBJ2-1, with TRBD2 matching 12 bases. CDR1 and CDR2 (germline): KGHSH, LQKENI. The CDR3 sequence is 13 residues long. Trimming at V came to 6 bases and at J to 6 bases, leaving 0 bases not matched to a gene. The CDR3 loop reads CASSTSGGNEQFF. The CDR3 nucleotides read TGTGCCAGCTCGACTAGCGGGGGCAATGAGCAGTTCTTC.

The chain employs TRBV4-3 and TRBJ1-2; 10 nucleotides line up with TRBD1. The CDR3 consists of 15 residues. V lost 4 bases, J lost 8 bases, and 10 bases stayed unmatched. CDR1 and CDR2 from the germline V gene are LGHNA and YSLEER. CDR3 coding DNA: TGCGCCAGCAGCCCCCCGGGACAGGGGAGGAGGGGCTACACCTTC. Protein product: CASSPPGQGRRGYTF.

The chain links TRBV7-2 to TRBJ2-1; 13 bases map to TRBD2. CDR3 length: 15 residues. CDR1 and CDR2 from the germline V gene are SGHTA and FQGNSA. V was pared by 3 bases and J by 6 bases, with 2 bases of the junction left unmatched. Here the CDR3 DNA reads TGTGCCAGCAGCTTCTGGACTAGCGGGGGCAATGAGCAGTTCTTC. This gives the protein CASSFWTSGGNEQFF.

This clone has a handful of counts. The chain recombines TRBV7-8 with TRBJ2-5, with 10 nucleotides matching TRBD2. Germline V CDR1 and CDR2: SGHVS, FQNEAQ. The V segment lost 8 bases and the J segment 4 bases; nucleotides outside the gene matches: 13. The CDR3 is 16 residues long. CDR3 sequence (DNA): TGTGCCAGCTCCGGCCTCCTAGCGGGGGTTCCAGAGACCCAGTACTTC. This sequence encodes CASSGLLAGVPETQYF.

The sample holds many counts of this clone. This sequence joins TRBV27 and TRBJ1-5, with D possibly being TRBD1 (5 bases). Between the trimmed V and J ends, which lost 8 bases and 1 base, there was a span of 12 bases. CDR3 size: 14 residues. In germline, CDR1 is MNHEY, CDR2 SMNVEV (reference sequence). The CDR3 nucleotides read TGTGCCAGCCGGCGGGGGGTAAGCAATCAGCCCCAGCATTTT. It translates to CASRRGVSNQPQHF.

A single count supports this clone. Without the conserved terminal phenylalanine or tryptophan, this CDR3 likely stems from a read error. It is unclear where the CDR3 begins or ends on the DNA, so no DNA is shown, and the CDR3 is as TCRdb lists it. This chain uses TRBV6-1 with TRBJ1-2; the listed D gene, TRBD1, was not tested against the DNA. The CDR3 region is 12 residues in length, termini included. Germline V lookup: CDR1 MNHNS, CDR2 SASEGT. The CDR3 loop is CASSEKWDTNAL.

The table lists this clone with a few counts. This specimen includes other DNA sequences encoding the same CDR3. This chain links TRBV18 with TRBJ2-7; no firm D call. Deletions cut 2 bases from V and 5 bases from J, with 10 bases between. The CDR3 runs to 13 residues. Germline CDR1 KGHSH, CDR2 LQKENI. The CDR3: CASSPAARDEQYF. The CDR3 DNA reads as TGTGCCAGCTCACCAGCTGCCCGCGACGAGCAGTACTTC.

The rearrangement joins TRBV21-1 to TRBJ2-7; the table names TRBD1, a call not compared with the DNA. TRBV21-1 is designated a pseudogene. The CDR3 contains 17 residues. The CDR3 bases are TGTGCCAGCAGCAAACGGCTTAGACGGGACAACACCTACGAGCAGTACTTC. Protein product: CASSKRLRRDNTYEQYF.

The chain has TRBV10-3 and TRBJ2-3; D remains unclear. Germline values: CDR1 ENHRY, CDR2 SYGVKD. The CDR3 covers 14 residues. V lost 4 bases, J lost 0 bases, and 8 bases lay in between. CDR3 amino acids: CAISGTVSTDTQYF. For the CDR3, the DNA is TGTGCCATCAGTGGAACAGTTAGCACAGATACGCAGTATTTT.

The chain uses TRBV6-5 and TRBJ2-1; 10 nucleotides align to TRBD2. This CDR3 is built from 15 residues. Per the germline V gene, CDR1 is MNHEY and CDR2 is SVGAGI. Trimming at V came to 6 bases and at J to 7 bases, leaving 9 bases not matched to a gene. The CDR3: CASRLAGGFSNEQFF. The CDR3 DNA reads TGTGCCAGCAGGTTAGCGGGGGGATTTTCTAATGAGCAGTTCTTC.

The chain carries TRBV6-5 and TRBJ2-7; D gene uncertain. The germline V gene has CDR1 MNHEY and CDR2 SVGAGI. This CDR3 spans 14 amino acids. V shed 0 bases and J shed 4 bases, with 10 bases lying between them. The CDR3 here is CASSYSRQDYEQYF. CDR3 nucleotides: TGTGCCAGCAGTTACTCGAGGCAAGATTACGAGCAGTACTTC.

V gene TRBV7-9 combines with J gene TRBJ1-6; weak D call: TRBD1 (6 bases). The CDR3 sequence is 16 residues long. The germline CDR1 and CDR2 sequences are SEHNR and FQNEAQ (reference sequence). Deletions cut 6 bases from V and 7 bases from J, with 19 bases between. The CDR3: CASSITGSGGNSPLHF. CDR3 DNA sequence: TGTGCCAGCAGTATAACAGGGTCCGGGGGGAATTCACCCCTCCACTTT.